The rows below give T cell receptor beta chains drawn from one sample of a study of blood T cell repertoires in COVID-19. Profiling relied on immunoSEQ multiplex PCR, and the TCRdb table lists in-frame clones only, not all of them. The sample has 90,000 to 100,000 clones; more than 65% are singletons. Sequenced sample: peripheral blood. Every receptor here comes from a man aged 60 to 75 with acute or convalescent COVID-19. Both conserved end residues are part of each CDR3. Fields, in order: CDR3 DNA, CDR3 protein, clone size, D gene, V gene, J gene. The D gene is left open where the match is weak. Expanded clones are given a class, and other clones once, few, many or no size at all.

DNA: TGTGCCAGCAGCTCGATCGTCCTGTGGGAGGACACTGAAGCTTTCTTT; CDR3: CASSSIVLWEDTEAFF; size: few; D: -; V: TRBV7-2; J: TRBJ1-1
DNA: TGTGCCAGTAGGGAACAGGGGATGATCACTGAAGCTTTCTTT; CDR3: CASREQGMITEAFF; size: -; D: TRBD1; V: TRBV19; J: TRBJ1-1
DNA: TGTGCCAGCAGCTCCCAGACAGGTTCGGATGGCTACACCTTC; CDR3: CASSSQTGSDGYTF; size: -; D: -; V: TRBV7-2; J: TRBJ1-2
DNA: TGTGCCAGCAGCTCGCCCGGAGAAGCTAACTATGGCTACACCTTC; CDR3: CASSSPGEANYGYTF; size: -; D: -; V: TRBV7-2; J: TRBJ1-2
DNA: TGTGCCAGCAGTGGACAGGGTGGGGCCTCTGGAAACACCATATATTTT; CDR3: CASSGQGGASGNTIYF; size: once; D: TRBD1; V: TRBV2; J: TRBJ1-3
DNA: TGTGCCACCCCCCGGACAGGGAATCAGCCCCAGCATTTT; CDR3: CATPRTGNQPQHF; size: -; D: TRBD1; V: TRBV24-1; J: TRBJ1-5
DNA: TGTGCCAGCAGGCCCGGACAGGGGAACACTGAAGCTTTCTTT; CDR3: CASRPGQGNTEAFF; size: once; D: TRBD1; V: TRBV7-9; J: TRBJ1-1
DNA: TGTGCCAGCAGCCAGGTTTTGGAAGCGGAGACCCAGTACTTC; CDR3: CASSQVLEAETQYF; size: once; D: -; V: TRBV3-1/TRBV3-2; J: TRBJ2-5
DNA: TGCGCCAGCAGCCATACCACAGGGAATGAGCAGTTCTTC; CDR3: CASSHTTGNEQFF; size: once; D: -; V: TRBV5-1; J: TRBJ2-1
DNA: TGTGCCAGCACCCTAGGGGGCAACTACAATGAGCAGTTCTTC; CDR3: CASTLGGNYNEQFF; size: few; D: TRBD1; V: TRBV3-1/TRBV3-2; J: TRBJ2-1
DNA: TGTGCCAGCAGCTTCGGTCGGGAGCGGGGAAACTATGGCTACACCTTC; CDR3: CASSFGRERGNYGYTF; size: -; D: -; V: TRBV5-4; J: TRBJ1-2
DNA: TGTGCCAGCAGCTTAGGGGGGCATAATTCACCCCTCCACTTT; CDR3: CASSLGGHNSPLHF; size: -; D: -; V: TRBV7-2; J: TRBJ1-6
DNA: TGTGCCAGCAGCCAATCTCCGGGGGGCAATCAGCCCCAGCATTTT; CDR3: CASSQSPGGNQPQHF; size: -; D: -; V: TRBV16; J: TRBJ1-5
DNA: TGTGCCAGCTCTCCCTCACTGGACTTGGGAAACACCATATATTTT; CDR3: CASSPSLDLGNTIYF; size: -; D: -; V: TRBV18; J: TRBJ1-3
DNA: TGTGCCAGCAGCTTGGGGGCTAACAACAATGAGCAGTTCTTC; CDR3: CASSLGANNNEQFF; size: -; D: -; V: TRBV7-3; J: TRBJ2-1
DNA: TGTGCCAGCAGTGGACAGGGTCGGGCTTTCTTT; CDR3: CASSGQGRAFF; size: -; D: TRBD1; V: TRBV6-6; J: TRBJ1-1
DNA: TGCAGCGTTGTCGTTGGGGGGAGGGAGACCCAGTACTTC; CDR3: CSVVVGGRETQYF; size: -; D: -; V: TRBV29-1; J: TRBJ2-5
DNA: TGCGCCAGCAGCCAAGTTAGTGGGCCTTACAATGAGCAGTTCTTC; CDR3: CASSQVSGPYNEQFF; size: -; D: -; V: TRBV4-1; J: TRBJ2-1
DNA: TGTGCCAAAGAAGGGAGCGGGGAATACAATGAGCAGTTCTTC; CDR3: CAKEGSGEYNEQFF; size: few; D: TRBD2; V: TRBV3-1/TRBV3-2; J: TRBJ2-1
DNA: TGCGCCAGCGCTTACCGGGAGGTCACTGAAGCTTTCTTT; CDR3: CASAYREVTEAFF; size: -; D: -; V: TRBV5-1; J: TRBJ1-1
DNA: TGTGCCAGTAGCACAGGGGGCACCGGGGAGCTGTTTTTT; CDR3: CASSTGGTGELFF; size: -; D: TRBD1; V: TRBV19; J: TRBJ2-2
DNA: TGTGCCAGCAGTTTATCGGGGGGATGGGTCGAGAATTCACCCCTCCACTTT; CDR3: CASSLSGGWVENSPLHF; size: once; D: -; V: TRBV28; J: TRBJ1-6
DNA: TGTGCCACCACCCCTGGGGCCACCGGGGAGCTGTTTTTT; CDR3: CATTPGATGELFF; size: once; D: -; V: TRBV19; J: TRBJ2-2
DNA: TGCGCCCGACCCCCGCGACTAGCTCCTTTAGGTCAGTACTTC; CDR3: CARPPRLAPLGQYF; size: -; D: TRBD2; V: TRBV23-1; J: TRBJ2-7
DNA: TGTGCCAGCAGTTTAGAGGGTGGGACAGAGCAGTTCTTC; CDR3: CASSLEGGTEQFF; size: -; D: -; V: TRBV12-3/TRBV12-4; J: TRBJ2-1
DNA: TGTGCCAGCAGTCCCAGGGGACTAGCGGGCGGACAAGAGACCCAGTACTTC; CDR3: CASSPRGLAGGQETQYF; size: -; D: TRBD2; V: TRBV6-6; J: TRBJ2-5
DNA: TGTGCCAGCAGCCATCCGGGGGGGCCAGGGGAGACCCAGTACTTC; CDR3: CASSHPGGPGETQYF; size: -; D: TRBD2; V: TRBV3-1/TRBV3-2; J: TRBJ2-5
DNA: TGCAGCGTTGAAGCGGGACAGGGGTACACTGAAGCTTTCTTT; CDR3: CSVEAGQGYTEAFF; size: -; D: TRBD1; V: TRBV29-1; J: TRBJ1-1
DNA: TGTGCCAGCAGCTTGGCCGCGTTACCTAGCACAGATACGCAGTATTTT; CDR3: CASSLAALPSTDTQYF; size: once; D: -; V: TRBV5-4; J: TRBJ2-3